This TCR beta chain is from a study of cytomegalovirus exposure and HLA in healthy donors. From germline, CDR1 is SGHTA and CDR2 FQGNSA. The CDR3 spans 15 residues. Trimming left V 2 bases short and J 0 bases short, with 10 bases between. With 60 Vbeta and 13 Jbeta primers, the PCR was carried out. The method was immunoSEQ multiplex PCR; TCRdb's version includes in-frame clones alone and lacks a portion of them. The sample carries 150,000 or so clones, 77% recorded once. As regards this clone: Its cognate antigen is unknown.

Overall study findings and caveats: It was about 150 TCR beta chains that were listed as cytomegalovirus-associated. 16,951 TCR beta sequences were associated with HLA alleles at 0.05 false discovery rate in a later analysis. Association of a missense DCLRE1C variant with TCR beta V- and J-gene trimming was reported in a later analysis.

Sequenced sample: PBMCs. This chain connects TRBV7-2 to TRBJ2-5; D is ambiguous. The origin of this receptor is a woman aged 25 to 45 in good health and CMV-seronegative. The CDR3 DNA reads TGTGCCAGCAGCTTATTTTCGGGTTACCAAGAGACCCAGTACTTC. It translates to CASSLFSGYQETQYF.